What follows are 27 T cell receptor beta chains derived from one specimen sequenced in a study of early T cells in non-severe SARS-CoV-2 infection. One entry per CDR3 protein results from TCRdb running MiXCR on the 5' RACE reads. The table records 60,000 or so distinct CDR3 sequences, around 12% of them present only once. The material sequenced was whole blood. Receptors originate from an adult who was a healthcare worker with PCR-confirmed SARS-CoV-2 infection or an uninfected control (not recorded which).

This clonotype has at least ten counts. The chain recombines TRBV6-1 with TRBJ2-2; TRBD1 might be the D (7 bases). The CDR3 covers 13 residues. Germline assignment: CDR1 MNHNS and CDR2 SASEGT. The CDR3 here is CVAGQINTGELFF. CDR3 nucleotide sequence: TGTGTCGCGGGACAGATCAACACCGGGGAGCTGTTTTTT.

There are many counts of this clonotype. The rearrangement uses TRBV7-9 and TRBJ2-6; 9 nucleotides match TRBD1. This CDR3 is built from 16 residues. In germline, CDR1 is SEHNR, CDR2 FQNEAQ (reference sequence). Germline trimming cut 2 bases from V and 4 bases from J; bases unmatched to any gene: 3. The CDR3 loop reads CASSLTGGTGANVLTF. CDR3 DNA: TGTGCCAGCAGCTTAACAGGGGGCACGGGGGCCAACGTCCTGACTTTC.

The table lists this clonotype with many counts. The CDR3 is CASSQDSQNTDTQYF. The CDR3 DNA is TGTGCCAGCAGCCAAGACAGCCAGAATACAGATACGCAGTATTTT. The chain has TRBV14 and TRBJ2-3; D unclear. CDR3 length: 15 residues. The ends were cut back, 0 bases at V and 3 bases at J, with 10 bases in the middle. The germline gives CDR1 SGHDN, CDR2 FVKESK.

In this sample, this clonotype turned up many times. The V call is TRBV3-1, the J call TRBJ2-7; tentatively, D is TRBD1 (6 bases). CDR3 length: 13 residues. The ends were cut back, 4 bases at V and 4 bases at J, with 11 bases in the middle. Germline V gene sequence: CDR1 LGHDT, CDR2 YNNKEL (reference sequence). This chain's CDR3 is CASSPGTRYEQYF. The CDR3 DNA sequence: TGTGCCAGCAGCCCCGGGACACGATACGAGCAGTACTTC.

The V and J genes are TRBV29-1 and TRBJ2-1; D perhaps matches TRBD2 (6 bases). The CDR3 is 11 residues long. V lost 7 bases, J lost 8 bases, and 12 bases lay in between. Germline-derived CDR1 and CDR2 are SQVTM and ANQGSEA. In DNA, the CDR3 is TGCAGCGACACTGAGCGGGATGAGCAGTTCTTC. Protein sequence: CSDTERDEQFF.

In this sample, this clonotype turned up a few times. The chain has TRBV20-1 and TRBJ1-2; 7 bases align to TRBD1. Per the germline V gene, CDR1 is DFQATT and CDR2 is SNEGSKA (reference sequence). The ends lost 5 bases at V and 6 bases at J; junction bases unmatched: 6. The CDR3 runs to 12 residues. CDR3 sequence (DNA): TGCAGTGCTTACGACAGGGACCATGGCTACACCTTC. It translates to CSAYDRDHGYTF.

The chain combines TRBV20-1 with TRBJ2-1, with 7 bases aligning to TRBD1. This CDR3 region has 13 residues. Germline V gene lookup returns CDR1 DFQATT and CDR2 SNEGSKA (reference sequence). The V and J ends lost 3 bases and 3 bases, in that order; junction bases with no gene match: 2. CDR3 bases: TGCAGTGCTAGTTCAGGGGGCTACAATGAGCAGTTCTTC. As protein: CSASSGGYNEQFF.

This clonotype occurred a few times. The CDR3 DNA reads TGTGCCAGCAGCCCCGCAGGGACAAGCTCTGGGGCCAACGTCCTGACTTTC. Encoded protein: CASSPAGTSSGANVLTF. This chain links TRBV3-1 with TRBJ2-6, with TRBD1 as a possible D gene (6 bases). The CDR3 runs 17 residues. The V gene lost 4 bases and the J gene lost 0 bases, with 13 bases spanning the gap. Per germline, CDR1 LGHDT and CDR2 YNNKEL (reference sequence). Drawing the rest from reference TRBV3-1 and TRBJ2-6, the complete variable domain is DTAVSQTPKYLVTQMGNDKSIKCEQNLGHDTMYWYKQDSKKFLKIMFSYNNKELIINETVPNRFSPKSPDKAHLNLHINSLELGDSAVYFCASSPAGTSSGANVLTFGAGSRLTVL.

This clonotype has more than one count but fewer than ten. The CDR3 region is CASSLWASGYTYEQYF. CDR3 nucleotide sequence: TGTGCCAGCAGTTTATGGGCTAGCGGATATACCTACGAGCAGTACTTC. V is TRBV12-3 or TRBV12-4 and J is TRBJ2-7, with 7 bases matching TRBD2. The length of the CDR3 is 16 residues. The V and J ends lost 2 bases and 2 bases, in that order; junction bases with no gene match: 9.

The gene calls are TRBV20-1 and TRBJ2-1, with D tentatively TRBD2 (5 bases). In germline, CDR1 is DFQATT, CDR2 SNEGSKA (reference sequence). Trimming shortened V by 3 bases and J by 0 bases, and 18 bases separated the two germline ends. The CDR3 contains 17 residues. The CDR3 spells CSASLSGGPSSYNEQFF. DNA of the CDR3: TGCAGTGCTAGTCTCTCAGGAGGACCTTCCTCCTACAATGAGCAGTTCTTC.

This clonotype was counted a few times. The rearrangement joins TRBV6-2 or TRBV6-3 to TRBJ1-2; D may be TRBD1 (5 bases). Trimming cost V 6 bases and J 7 bases, with 24 bases left between them. The CDR3 sequence is 16 residues long. From germline, CDR1 is MNHEY and CDR2 SVGEGT. The CDR3 region is CASSPGPIGVYGGYTF. CDR3 in DNA: TGTGCCAGCAGCCCCGGTCCGATAGGGGTATATGGTGGCTACACCTTC.

This clonotype was counted between two and nine times. The chain joins TRBV2 to TRBJ2-7, with 8 bases fitting TRBD2. CDR3 length: 15 residues. Germline CDR1 and CDR2: SNHLY and FYNNEI. J gave up 2 bases and V 6 bases, and 9 bases lay outside the gene matches. CDR3 residues: CASSRGTSPPYEQYF. CDR3 sequence (DNA): TGTGCCAGCAGCCGCGGGACTAGTCCTCCCTACGAGCAGTACTTC.

The V call is TRBV11-1, the J call TRBJ2-5; D is unresolved. Trimming took off 2 bases at V and 5 bases at J, with 6 bases between the two ends. CDR1 and CDR2 from the germline V gene are SGHAT and FQDESV (reference sequence). This CDR3 has 12 residues. The CDR3 sequence: CASSLRTETQYF. CDR3 in DNA: TGTGCCAGCAGCTTACGAACGGAGACCCAGTACTTC. The variable domain in full, completed from reference TRBV11-1 and TRBJ2-5, reads EAEVAQSPRYKITEKSQAVAFWCDPISGHATLYWYRQILGQGPELLVQFQDESVVDDSQLPKDRFSAERLKGVDSTLKIQPAELGDSAMYLCASSLRTETQYFGPGTRLLVL.

The V call is TRBV27, the J call TRBJ2-6; D call uncertain. CDR1 is MNHEY, CDR2 SMNVEV, per germline (reference sequence). V was cut by 2 bases and J by 2 bases, with 7 bases left in between. The CDR3 length is 15 residues. Here the CDR3 reads CASSLSSAGANVLTF. In DNA, the CDR3 is TGTGCCAGCAGTTTAAGTAGTGCTGGGGCCAACGTCCTGACTTTC.

This clonotype appeared many times. This sequence joins TRBV3-1 and TRBJ1-3; the match to TRBD1 covers 10 bases. Unmatched junction bases numbered 4, after V lost 2 bases and J lost 6 bases. The germline CDR1 and CDR2 sequences are LGHDT and YNNKEL (reference sequence). This CDR3 region has 15 residues. In DNA, the CDR3 is TGTGCCAGCAGCCAACAGACAGGGGGCGAAAACACCATATATTTT. It yields the protein CASSQQTGGENTIYF.

This clonotype was seen many times. The rearrangement joins TRBV12-3 or TRBV12-4 to TRBJ1-2; perhaps TRBD1 as D (6 bases). The CDR3 runs 14 residues. V lost 6 bases, J lost 0 bases, and 11 bases lay in between. CDR3 DNA: TGTGCCAGCAGACGGACAGCCTCTAACTATGGCTACACCTTC. This sequence encodes CASRRTASNYGYTF.

The table lists this clonotype with many counts. This chain uses TRBV7-6 with TRBJ1-4; D unresolved. Germline lookup yields CDR1 SGHVS and CDR2 FNYEAQ. V shed 1 base and J shed 3 bases, with 9 bases lying between them. There are 15 residues in the CDR3. The CDR3 region has the DNA TGTGCCAGCAGCTTAGAACCCATGGCTAATGAAAAACTGTTTTTT. This encodes CASSLEPMANEKLFF.

Judged by abundance, this clonotype is medium-sized. CDR3 coding DNA: TGCAGTGTATTAGGGGATGGATCACCCCTCCACTTT. Encoded protein: CSVLGDGSPLHF. The chain joins TRBV20-1 to TRBJ1-6, with a weak D call TRBD1 (5 bases). The CDR3 sequence is 12 residues long. The germline V gene encodes CDR1 DFQATT and CDR2 SNEGSKA (reference sequence). Trimming left V 7 bases short and J 10 bases short, with 14 bases between.

Note on this clonotype: Possible read error: a much larger clone is one base away. The rearrangement joins TRBV28 to TRBJ1-1, with D perhaps TRBD1 (6 bases). CDR1 is MDHEN and CDR2 is SYDVKM in the germline V gene. Trimming removed 6 bases at V and 1 base at J, with 9 bases between. The CDR3 is 13 amino acids. DNA for the CDR3: TGTGCCAGCAGCACGACAGGGAACACTGAAGCTTTCTTT. It encodes CASSTTGNTEAFF.

This clonotype qualifies as medium-sized. The V and J genes are TRBV11-1 and TRBJ2-3; TRBD2 matches 14 bases. The CDR3 covers 18 residues. J gave up 1 base and V 10 bases, and 13 bases lay outside the gene matches. Germline lookup yields CDR1 SGHAT and CDR2 FQDESV (reference sequence). CDR3 in DNA: TGTGCCACCGCCGTCGGGACTAGCGGGAGTAGGGGCACAGATACGCAGTATTTT. Its protein is CATAVGTSGSRGTDTQYF. The full variable domain, with the rest looked up from reference TRBV11-1 and TRBJ2-3, is EAEVAQSPRYKITEKSQAVAFWCDPISGHATLYWYRQILGQGPELLVQFQDESVVDDSQLPKDRFSAERLKGVDSTLKIQPAELGDSAMYLCATAVGTSGSRGTDTQYFGPGTRLTVL.

The chain is built from TRBV15 and TRBJ2-3, with TRBD2 as a possible D gene (5 bases). The length of the CDR3 is 16 residues. From germline, CDR1 is LNHNV and CDR2 YYDKDF (reference sequence). V shed 0 bases and J shed 5 bases, with 15 bases lying between them. The CDR3 nucleotides read TGTGCCACCAGCAGAGATCTTGCCGACTATGTAGATACGCAGTATTTT. Amino acids: CATSRDLADYVDTQYF.

This clonotype was recorded many times. The chain joins TRBV5-4 to TRBJ2-1, with D hard to call. This CDR3 region has 14 residues. From germline, CDR1 is SGHNT and CDR2 YYREEE (reference sequence). Trimming removed 2 bases from V and 0 bases from J, with 6 bases in between. The DNA of the CDR3 is TGTGCCAGCAGCTTAATAGCCTCCTACAATGAGCAGTTCTTC. It translates to CASSLIASYNEQFF.

This clonotype was seen ten or more times. The chain combines TRBV7-8 with TRBJ2-7, with 7 bases identical to TRBD1. Germline CDR1 and CDR2: SGHVS and FQNEAQ. The CDR3 sequence is 17 residues long. Germline trimming cut 4 bases from V and 0 bases from J; bases unmatched to any gene: 12. CDR3: CASSWQPGQQSSYEQYF. The CDR3 bases are TGTGCCAGCAGCTGGCAGCCGGGACAGCAAAGCTCCTACGAGCAGTACTTC.

This clonotype was counted between two and nine times. V usage is TRBV6-2 or TRBV6-3 and J usage is TRBJ1-2; D remains unclear. The CDR3 consists of 13 residues. In germline, CDR1 is MNHEY, CDR2 SVGEGT. The V end was cut by 6 bases, the J end by 6 bases, with 14 bases between. The CDR3 region is CASSPPNGDGYTF. The CDR3 coding sequence is TGTGCCAGCAGCCCACCCAACGGGGATGGCTACACCTTC.

This clonotype was seen ten or more times. The rearrangement joins TRBV21-1 to TRBJ2-1; TRBD1 is the table's D call and was not checked against the DNA. TRBV21-1 is listed as a pseudogene. The CDR3 is 16 residues long. The CDR3: CASIFFRDRAHNEQFF. The CDR3 DNA reads TGTGCCAGCATCTTCTTTAGGGACAGGGCTCACAATGAGCAGTTCTTC.

A note on this clonotype: This may arise from a read error, as a much more abundant clone is one base away. This chain joins TRBV28 and TRBJ2-3, with 9 bases lining up with TRBD2. V was pared by 6 bases and J by 7 bases, with 14 bases of the junction left unmatched. Germline assignment: CDR1 MDHEN and CDR2 SYDVKM. This CDR3 has 16 residues. In DNA form, the CDR3 reads TGTGCCAGCAGGACTAGCGGTGGTGGTGAAATTAATACGCAGTATTTT. It specifies CASRTSGGGEINTQYF.

This clonotype has ten or more counts. The chain has TRBV11-2 and TRBJ1-2, with D possibly being TRBD1 (5 bases). Germline-derived CDR1 and CDR2 are SGHAT and FQNNGV. Trimming cost V 3 bases and J 3 bases, with 14 bases left between them. The CDR3 covers 15 residues. The CDR3 loop reads CASSFTAGDYYGYTF. CDR3 coding DNA: TGTGCCAGCAGCTTCACGGCGGGGGATTACTATGGCTACACCTTC.